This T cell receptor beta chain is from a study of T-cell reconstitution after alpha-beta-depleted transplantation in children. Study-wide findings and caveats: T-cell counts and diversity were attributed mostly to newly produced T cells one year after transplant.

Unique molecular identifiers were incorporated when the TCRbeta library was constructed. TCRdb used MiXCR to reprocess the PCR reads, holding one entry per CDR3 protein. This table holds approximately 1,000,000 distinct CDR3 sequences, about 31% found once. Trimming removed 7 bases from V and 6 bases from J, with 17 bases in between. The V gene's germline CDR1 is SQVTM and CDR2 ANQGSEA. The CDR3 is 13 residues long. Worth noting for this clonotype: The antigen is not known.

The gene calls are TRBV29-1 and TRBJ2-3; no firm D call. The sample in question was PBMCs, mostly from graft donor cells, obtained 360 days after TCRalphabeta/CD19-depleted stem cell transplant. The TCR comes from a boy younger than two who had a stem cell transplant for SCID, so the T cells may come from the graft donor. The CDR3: CSALERPLDTQYF. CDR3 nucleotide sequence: TGCAGCGCACTGGAAAGGCCGCTGGATACGCAGTATTTT.